The 16 T cell receptor beta chains in this list originate from one sample, sequenced in a study of cytomegalovirus exposure and HLA in healthy donors. Assay used: immunoSEQ multiplex PCR; TCRdb lists only in-frame clones, some missing. This table has around 130,000 clones, about 83% appearing once. The sample consisted of PBMCs. The receptors shown here come from a woman aged 30 to 39 in good health and CMV-seronegative.

The J gene is TRBJ2-7, the V gene TRBV5-6, with 11 bases that match TRBD1. Germline values: CDR1 SGHDT, CDR2 YYEEEE. The CDR3 totals 16 residues. Germline trimming cut 4 bases from V and 7 bases from J; bases unmatched to any gene: 13. CDR3 sequence (DNA): TGTGCCAGCAGCCCGATTGGTAGGACAGGGGGCAGGGAGCAGTACTTC. It yields the protein CASSPIGRTGGREQYF. The full variable domain, rest sourced from reference TRBV5-6 and TRBJ2-7, is DAGVTQSPTHLIKTRGQQVTLRCSPKSGHDTVSWYQQALGQGPQFIFQYYEEEERQRGNFPDRFSGHQFPNYSSELNVNALLLGDSALYLCASSPIGRTGGREQYFGPGTRLTVT.

V and J are TRBV19 and TRBJ2-3, with 12 bases lining up with TRBD2. Germline trimming cut 3 bases from V and 7 bases from J; bases unmatched to any gene: 5. Germline-derived CDR1 and CDR2 are LNHDA and SQIVND (reference sequence). The CDR3 spans 15 residues. The CDR3 nucleotides are TGTGCCAGTAGTATGTCTAGCGGGGGGGCAAATACGCAGTATTTT. It codes for CASSMSSGGANTQYF.

This chain uses TRBV7-2 with TRBJ2-7; the match to TRBD1 covers 7 bases. After removal of 1 base from V and 4 bases from J, the junction contained 13 bases not matched to a gene. The CDR3 covers 17 residues. The V gene's germline CDR1 is SGHTA and CDR2 FQGNSA. The CDR3 region has the DNA TGTGCCAGCAGCTTAGTGGGACAGTCCACAAGGTCATACGAGCAGTACTTC. This translates into CASSLVGQSTRSYEQYF.

V is TRBV5-1 and J is TRBJ2-2, with D possibly TRBD1 on 5 matching bases. Between the trimmed V and J ends, which lost 0 bases and 2 bases, there was a span of 11 bases. CDR1 is SGHRS and CDR2 is YFSETQ in the germline V gene. This CDR3 has 16 residues. The CDR3 nucleotides read TGCGCCAGCAGCTTGGGTCCGCGGACAAACACCGGGGAGCTGTTTTTT. As protein: CASSLGPRTNTGELFF.

The rearrangement links TRBV9 to TRBJ1-2, with 7 bases lining up with TRBD1. This CDR3 comprises 13 residues. Germline CDR1 and CDR2: SGDLS and YYNGEE. The V gene end was trimmed by 7 bases and the J gene end by 5 bases; junction bases not matched to a gene: 8. The CDR3 region is CASDRAGAYGYTF. CDR3 coding DNA: TGTGCCAGCGACAGGGCCGGCGCATATGGCTACACCTTC.

The chain uses TRBV5-6 and TRBJ2-1, with 13 bases fitting TRBD2. J lost 6 bases, V lost 3 bases, and 9 bases had no gene match. This CDR3 comprises 17 residues. Per germline, CDR1 SGHDT and CDR2 YYEEEE. In DNA form, the CDR3 reads TGTGCCAGCAGCTCCCGGACTAGCGGGGGCTCACCCAATGAGCAGTTCTTC. Translating it yields CASSSRTSGGSPNEQFF.

The genes are TRBV2 and TRBJ2-1; a possible D gene is TRBD1 (5 bases). Germline values: CDR1 SNHLY, CDR2 FYNNEI. The CDR3 is 13 amino acids. V dropped 6 bases and J dropped 6 bases, with 12 bases sitting between them. The CDR3 spells CASSAGHLNEQFF. The CDR3 bases are TGTGCCAGCAGCGCCGGACACCTCAATGAGCAGTTCTTC.

The chain links TRBV6-5 to TRBJ1-4; 8 bases align to TRBD1. V shed 9 bases, J shed 3 bases, and the junction held 6 bases outside the gene matches. CDR3 length: 14 amino acids. From germline, CDR1 is MNHEY and CDR2 SVGAGI. CDR3 nucleotides: TGTGCCAGTACTCCCAGGGGGCCTAATGAAAAACTGTTTTTT. Its translation is CASTPRGPNEKLFF.

V is TRBV6-6 and J is TRBJ2-3; possible D gene TRBD2, 7 bases. The CDR3 extends over 15 amino acids. The germline CDR1 and CDR2 sequences are MNHNY and SVGAGI (reference sequence). V dropped 6 bases and J dropped 2 bases, with 15 bases sitting between them. The CDR3 here is CASRSRGGHTDTQYF. The CDR3 DNA follows: TGTGCCAGCAGATCAAGGGGGGGCCACACAGATACGCAGTATTTT.

V and J are TRBV9 and TRBJ2-1; no clear D. V lost 0 bases and J 10 bases, leaving 14 bases between the germline ends. The CDR3 loop spans 14 amino acids. Germline-derived CDR1 and CDR2 are SGDLS and YYNGEE. The chain's CDR3 is CASSVAYEAGEQFF. CDR3 sequence (DNA): TGTGCCAGCAGCGTAGCTTACGAGGCCGGGGAGCAGTTCTTC.

The genes are TRBV9 and TRBJ1-2; 10 bases align to TRBD1. The CDR3 covers 16 residues. Trimming at V came to 2 bases and at J to 4 bases, leaving 8 bases not matched to a gene. Germline-derived CDR1 and CDR2 are SGDLS and YYNGEE. In DNA form, the CDR3 reads TGTGCCAGCAGCGTCCCCGAGACAGGGGGCTTCTATGGCTACACCTTC. Translating it yields CASSVPETGGFYGYTF.

The chain employs TRBV19 and TRBJ1-1; 7 positions match TRBD1. Germline CDR1 is LNHDA and CDR2 is SQIVND (reference sequence). V shed 4 bases, J shed 8 bases, and the junction held 7 bases outside the gene matches. The CDR3 spans 13 residues. The CDR3 DNA follows: TGTGCCAGTAGTACCGGGACAGTCAGCGAAGCTTTCTTT. It encodes CASSTGTVSEAFF.

V gene TRBV12-5 combines with J gene TRBJ1-3, with TRBD1 as a possible D gene (5 bases). Trimming cost V 0 bases and J 3 bases, with 15 bases left between them. The germline V gene encodes CDR1 LGHNT and CDR2 FRNRAP. The CDR3 consists of 17 residues. CDR3 loop: CASGLVRPGSFGNTIYF. As DNA, the CDR3 is TGTGCTAGTGGTTTGGTACGCCCAGGGTCTTTTGGAAACACCATATATTTT.

This chain's CDR3 is CASSQERRLAGGETQYF. CDR3 coding DNA: TGTGCCAGCAGCCAAGAACGGAGACTAGCGGGGGGAGAGACCCAGTACTTC. The chain carries TRBV4-2 and TRBJ2-5; 13 positions match TRBD2. Germline CDR1 LGHNA, CDR2 YNFKEQ. The CDR3 extends over 17 amino acids. Trimming at V came to 0 bases and at J to 4 bases, leaving 5 bases not matched to a gene.

The rearrangement joins TRBV7-8 to TRBJ1-3; D remains ambiguous. This CDR3 has 15 residues. Per the germline V gene, CDR1 is SGHVS and CDR2 is FQNEAQ. The germline V and J ends were trimmed by 2 bases and 4 bases, with 12 bases remaining between them. The CDR3 sequence: CASSLSGVRGNTIYF. The CDR3 DNA is TGTGCCAGCAGCTTAAGCGGGGTGAGAGGAAACACCATATATTTT.

The rearrangement joins TRBV27 to TRBJ2-5; D call uncertain. With 3 bases removed from V and 5 bases from J, the gap between germline ends came to 4 bases. Germline loops: CDR1 MNHEY, CDR2 SMNVEV (reference sequence). CDR3 length: 11 residues. CDR3 DNA sequence: TGTGCCAGCAGTTTTCCGGAGACCCAGTACTTC. Translated, it gives CASSFPETQYF.